These 21 T cell receptor beta chains came from one sample sequenced in a study of blood T cell repertoires in COVID-19. TCRdb keeps only in-frame clones here, not all; method: immunoSEQ multiplex PCR. The sample carries 180,000 or so clones, around 82% recorded once. Sample: peripheral blood. These receptors all stem from a woman aged 80 or over with acute or convalescent COVID-19.

This clone has ten or more counts. The gene calls are TRBV2 and TRBJ1-1; the D gene is possibly TRBD1 (6 bases). The V gene lost 7 bases and the J gene lost 7 bases, with 13 bases spanning the gap. The germline V gene encodes CDR1 SNHLY and CDR2 FYNNEI. CDR3 length: 12 amino acids. The CDR3 region is CASNRDRYEAFF. The CDR3, as DNA: TGTGCCAGCAATCGAGACAGGTATGAAGCTTTCTTT.

This clone was seen only once. V usage is TRBV5-1 and J usage is TRBJ2-1; 8 bases map to TRBD2. Germline CDR1 is SGHRS and CDR2 is YFSETQ. CDR3 length: 15 residues. V lost 0 bases, J lost 8 bases, and 7 bases stayed unmatched. CDR3 sequence: CASSLVGTRGDEQFF. The CDR3, as DNA: TGCGCCAGCAGCTTGGTGGGGACTAGAGGCGATGAGCAGTTCTTC. Full variable domain (rest looked up from reference TRBV5-1 and TRBJ2-1): KAGVTQTPRYLIKTRGQQVTLSCSPISGHRSVSWYQQTPGQGLQFLFEYFSETQRNKGNFPGRFSGRQFSNSRSEMNVSTLELGDSALYLCASSLVGTRGDEQFFGPGTRLTVL.

This chain connects TRBV6-1 to TRBJ1-5; D is uncertain. The CDR3 runs to 16 residues. Germline V gene lookup returns CDR1 MNHNS and CDR2 SASEGT. Trimming left V 1 base short and J 0 bases short, with 10 bases between. CDR3 sequence (DNA): TGTGCCAGCAGTGAAGAGCGCGCAGATAGCAATCAGCCCCAGCATTTT. Translation gives CASSEERADSNQPQHF.

V is TRBV5-1 and J is TRBJ2-5, with 7 bases lining up with TRBD1. Germline lookup yields CDR1 SGHRS and CDR2 YFSETQ. CDR3 length: 17 amino acids. V lost 2 bases, J lost 4 bases, and 14 bases stayed unmatched. The DNA for the CDR3 is TGCGCCAGCAGCTTCACCCCCATAACAGGGGCGGGAGAGACCCAGTACTTC. This sequence encodes CASSFTPITGAGETQYF.

V and J are TRBV3-1 (or the pseudogene TRBV3-2) and TRBJ2-1, with D maybe TRBD2 (5 bases). Germline V lookup: CDR1 LGHDT, CDR2 YNNKEL (reference sequence). The CDR3 has 15 residues. Trimming stripped 4 bases from V and 5 bases from J, with 15 bases between. The CDR3 sequence: CASSPRFSEDNEQFF. CDR3 DNA: TGTGCCAGCAGCCCCAGGTTTAGCGAGGACAATGAGCAGTTCTTC.

This chain joins TRBV7-2 and TRBJ2-1, with TRBD2 matching 15 bases. Germline CDR1 reads SGHTA; CDR2 reads FQGNSA. V lost 1 base to trimming and J lost 9 bases; unmatched junction nucleotides: 7. The CDR3 extends over 17 amino acids. CDR3 DNA sequence: TGTGCCAGCAGCTTAGGGACTAGCGGGAGGGGACCGGTTGAGCAGTTCTTC. This codes for CASSLGTSGRGPVEQFF.

The V call is TRBV5-1, the J call TRBJ1-2, with D possibly TRBD1 on 6 matching bases. Between the trimmed V and J ends, which lost 1 base and 4 bases, there was a span of 14 bases. Germline V gene lookup returns CDR1 SGHRS and CDR2 YFSETQ. CDR3 length: 15 residues. CDR3: CASSLSPGVGYGYTF. The CDR3 DNA reads TGCGCCAGCAGCTTGTCCCCAGGGGTCGGCTATGGCTACACCTTC.

This clone appeared once. This chain links TRBV20-1 with TRBJ1-5; perhaps TRBD1 as D (5 bases). The CDR3 covers 14 residues. V was pared by 3 bases and J by 1 base, with 10 bases between. Germline values: CDR1 DFQATT, CDR2 SNEGSKA (reference sequence). The CDR3 is CSASLGGSNQPQHF. The CDR3 region has the DNA TGCAGTGCTAGTCTGGGGGGAAGCAATCAGCCCCAGCATTTT.

The rearrangement uses TRBV19 and TRBJ1-6, with TRBD1 matching 10 bases. The germline V gene encodes CDR1 LNHDA and CDR2 SQIVND (reference sequence). V gave up 5 bases and J gave up 7 bases; unmatched junction bases: 8. The CDR3 is 16 amino acids. CDR3 nucleotides: TGTGCCAGTAGTCCCCGGGACAGGGGTGGGAATTCACCCCTCCACTTT. Its protein is CASSPRDRGGNSPLHF.

The chain is built from TRBV19 and TRBJ1-2; 8 positions agree with TRBD1. The CDR3 length is 13 residues. Germline V lookup: CDR1 LNHDA, CDR2 SQIVND (reference sequence). The V segment lost 5 bases and the J segment 7 bases; nucleotides outside the gene matches: 6. The CDR3 sequence is CASSPGQGGGYTF. In DNA, the CDR3 is TGTGCCAGTAGTCCAGGACAGGGAGGTGGCTACACCTTC.

The chain combines TRBV2 with TRBJ1-1; the D gene is possibly TRBD1 (6 bases). Germline CDR1 reads SNHLY; CDR2 reads FYNNEI. The CDR3 has 14 amino acids. Trimming removed 6 bases from V and 4 bases from J, with 15 bases in between. The CDR3 bases are TGTGCCAGCAGCATCAGGGGTGGGGGCACTGAAGCTTTCTTT. Its translation is CASSIRGGGTEAFF.

This CDR3 is CATSDSRSSGNTIYF. CDR3 DNA sequence: TGTGCCACCAGTGATTCTCGGAGCTCTGGAAACACCATATATTTT. The chain links TRBV24-1 to TRBJ1-3; D unresolved. This CDR3 has 15 amino acids. Germline CDR1 is KGHDR and CDR2 is SFDVKD. Trimming took off 2 bases at V and 0 bases at J, with 7 bases between the two ends.

The CDR3 sequence: CASSLGQGFEKLFF. The CDR3, as DNA: TGCGCCAGCAGCTTGGGCCAGGGTTTCGAAAAACTGTTTTTT. The chain has TRBV5-1 and TRBJ1-4, with D perhaps matching TRBD1 (5 bases). V dropped 0 bases and J dropped 8 bases, with 11 bases sitting between them. This CDR3 is 14 amino acids long. Germline V gene data show CDR1 as SGHRS and CDR2 as YFSETQ. The variable domain in full, completed from reference TRBV5-1 and TRBJ1-4, reads KAGVTQTPRYLIKTRGQQVTLSCSPISGHRSVSWYQQTPGQGLQFLFEYFSETQRNKGNFPGRFSGRQFSNSRSEMNVSTLELGDSALYLCASSLGQGFEKLFFGSGTQLSVL.

The chain has TRBV9 and TRBJ1-1; no clear D gene. Trimming stripped 0 bases from V and 5 bases from J, with 8 bases between. The germline CDR1 and CDR2 sequences are SGDLS and YYNGEE. The CDR3 spans 13 residues. The CDR3 here is CASSVALQTEAFF. The CDR3 nucleotides read TGTGCCAGCAGCGTAGCTTTACAAACTGAAGCTTTCTTT.

The chain employs TRBV2 and TRBJ2-2, with D perhaps TRBD2 (5 bases). CDR1 and CDR2 (germline): SNHLY, FYNNEI. V was clipped by 4 bases and J by 5 bases, with 11 bases between them. The CDR3 runs to 14 residues. CDR3 in amino acids: CASSVLASTGELFF. The CDR3 coding sequence is TGTGCCAGCAGTGTTTTAGCGTCGACCGGGGAGCTGTTTTTT. Variable domain in full (rest from reference TRBV2 and TRBJ2-2): EPEVTQTPSHQVTQMGQEVILRCVPISNHLYFYWYRQILGQKVEFLVSFYNNEISEKSEIFDDQFSVERPDGSNFTLKIRSTKLEDSAMYFCASSVLASTGELFFGEGSRLTVL.

The chain employs TRBV30 and TRBJ2-2; 9 nucleotides line up with TRBD2. Germline CDR1 GTSNPN, CDR2 SVGIG (reference sequence). The CDR3 runs to 16 residues. J lost 1 base, V lost 3 bases, and 6 bases had no gene match. CDR3 sequence: CAWSARAGGNTGELFF. The CDR3 DNA reads as TGTGCCTGGAGCGCCCGAGCGGGGGGGAACACCGGGGAGCTGTTTTTT.

This clone was seen only once. CDR3 region: CASSLTREGEKLFF. DNA of the CDR3: TGCGCCAGCAGCTTGACAAGGGAGGGAGAAAAACTGTTTTTT. The V gene is TRBV5-1, the J gene TRBJ1-4; D uncertain. Germline V lookup: CDR1 SGHRS, CDR2 YFSETQ. The CDR3 loop spans 14 amino acids. V dropped 1 base and J dropped 8 bases, with 12 bases sitting between them.

The V and J genes are TRBV10-3 and TRBJ1-1; no reliable D call. The V end was cut by 0 bases, the J end by 0 bases, with 11 bases between. The germline V gene encodes CDR1 ENHRY and CDR2 SYGVKD. This CDR3 region has 16 residues. DNA for the CDR3: TGTGCCATCAGTGAGTCGAGGCCGGGGTTGAACACTGAAGCTTTCTTT. It translates to CAISESRPGLNTEAFF.

The chain links TRBV2 to TRBJ2-5; the match to TRBD2 covers 14 bases. J lost 4 bases, V lost 6 bases, and 4 bases had no gene match. Per germline, CDR1 SNHLY and CDR2 FYNNEI. This CDR3 region has 15 residues. The CDR3 spells CASSPGLAGAETQYF. CDR3 DNA: TGTGCCAGCAGCCCGGGACTAGCGGGAGCAGAGACCCAGTACTTC.

The chain combines TRBV5-1 with TRBJ2-2; D is unresolved. The CDR3 length is 12 residues. Trimming removed 0 bases from V and 7 bases from J, with 4 bases in between. Germline assignment: CDR1 SGHRS and CDR2 YFSETQ. CDR3 sequence: CASSLAGGELFF. The CDR3 nucleotides are TGCGCCAGCAGCTTGGCGGGCGGGGAGCTGTTTTTT.

The chain is built from TRBV19 and TRBJ1-5; D unresolved. Germline loops: CDR1 LNHDA, CDR2 SQIVND (reference sequence). There are 16 residues in the CDR3. V lost 7 bases and J 0 bases, leaving 16 bases between the germline ends. The CDR3 loop is CASTSEAFYSNQPQHF. In DNA, the CDR3 is TGTGCCAGTACCTCAGAGGCCTTTTATAGCAATCAGCCCCAGCATTTT.